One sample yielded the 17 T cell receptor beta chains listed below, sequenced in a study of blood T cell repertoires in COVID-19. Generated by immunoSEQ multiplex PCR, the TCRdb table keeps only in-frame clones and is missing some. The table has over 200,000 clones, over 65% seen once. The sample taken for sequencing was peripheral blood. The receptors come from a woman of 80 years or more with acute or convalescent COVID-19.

The CDR3 here is CASSLGGGRGSDTQYF. CDR3 DNA sequence: TGTGCCAGCAGCTTAGGTGGCGGGAGAGGGTCAGATACGCAGTATTTT. The V gene is TRBV11-3, the J gene TRBJ2-3; TRBD2 agrees at 7 bases. Germline lookup yields CDR1 SGHNT and CDR2 YENEEA. The CDR3 runs to 16 residues. The V and J ends lost 1 base and 4 bases, in that order; junction bases with no gene match: 8.

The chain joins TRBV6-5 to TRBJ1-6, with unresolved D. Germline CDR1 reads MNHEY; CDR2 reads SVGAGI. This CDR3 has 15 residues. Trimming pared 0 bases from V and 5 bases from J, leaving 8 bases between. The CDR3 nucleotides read TGTGCCAGCAGTTACTCCCTAAACGATAATTCACCCCTCCACTTT. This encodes CASSYSLNDNSPLHF.

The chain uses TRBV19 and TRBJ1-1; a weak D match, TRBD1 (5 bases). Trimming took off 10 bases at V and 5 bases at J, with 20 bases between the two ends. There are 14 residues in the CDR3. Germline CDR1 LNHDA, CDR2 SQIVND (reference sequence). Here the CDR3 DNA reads TGTGCCACCCGAAACGGGGGTGGGGGAACTGAAGCTTTCTTT. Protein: CATRNGGGGTEAFF.

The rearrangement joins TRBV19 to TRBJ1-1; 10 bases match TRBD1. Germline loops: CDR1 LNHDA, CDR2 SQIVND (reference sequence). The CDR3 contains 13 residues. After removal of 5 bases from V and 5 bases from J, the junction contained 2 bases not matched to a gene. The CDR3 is CASSAGQGTEAFF. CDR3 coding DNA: TGTGCCAGTAGTGCGGGACAGGGGACTGAAGCTTTCTTT.

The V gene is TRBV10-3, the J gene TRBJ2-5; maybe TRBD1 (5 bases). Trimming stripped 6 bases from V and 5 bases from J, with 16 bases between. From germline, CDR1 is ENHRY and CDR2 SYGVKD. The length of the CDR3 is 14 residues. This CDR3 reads CAISGQPTLETQYF. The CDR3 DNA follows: TGTGCCATCAGCGGACAACCAACACTCGAGACCCAGTACTTC.

CDR3 region: CASSYKAGGLGQPQHF. The CDR3 nucleotides read TGTGCCAGCAGTTACAAAGCAGGGGGCCTTGGTCAGCCCCAGCATTTT. The rearrangement uses TRBV6-5 and TRBJ1-5, with 8 bases aligning to TRBD1. The V gene end was trimmed by 2 bases and the J gene end by 6 bases; junction bases not matched to a gene: 9. This CDR3 has 16 residues. In germline, CDR1 is MNHEY, CDR2 SVGAGI.

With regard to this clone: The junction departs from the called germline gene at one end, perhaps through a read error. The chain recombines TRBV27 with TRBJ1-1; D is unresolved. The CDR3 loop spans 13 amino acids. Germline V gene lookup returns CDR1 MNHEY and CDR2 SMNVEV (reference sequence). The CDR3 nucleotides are TGTGCCAGCAGTTTTAGAGGGAACGCTGAAGCTTTCTTT. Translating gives CASSFRGNAEAFF.

The CDR3 coding sequence is TGTGCCAGCAGCCTTGGAGGGGGCACTGGAAACACCATATATTTT. This translates into CASSLGGGTGNTIYF. V gene TRBV3-1 (or the pseudogene TRBV3-2) combines with J gene TRBJ1-3, with TRBD1 matching 7 bases. The CDR3 spans 15 residues. Per germline, CDR1 LGHDT and CDR2 YNNKEL (reference sequence). Germline trimming cut 4 bases from V and 2 bases from J; bases unmatched to any gene: 5.

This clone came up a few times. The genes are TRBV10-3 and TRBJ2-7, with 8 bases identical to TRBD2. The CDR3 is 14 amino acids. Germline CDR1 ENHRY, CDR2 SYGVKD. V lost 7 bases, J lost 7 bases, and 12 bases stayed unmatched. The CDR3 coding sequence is TGTGCCATCATGGGTTTCGGGGGGGCGGATGAGCAGTACTTC. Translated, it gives CAIMGFGGADEQYF.

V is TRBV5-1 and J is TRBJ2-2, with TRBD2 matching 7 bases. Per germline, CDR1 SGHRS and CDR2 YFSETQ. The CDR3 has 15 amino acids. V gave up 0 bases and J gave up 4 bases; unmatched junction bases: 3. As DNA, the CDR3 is TGCGCCAGCAGCTTGGAGACTAGCACCACCGGGGAGCTGTTTTTT. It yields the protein CASSLETSTTGELFF.

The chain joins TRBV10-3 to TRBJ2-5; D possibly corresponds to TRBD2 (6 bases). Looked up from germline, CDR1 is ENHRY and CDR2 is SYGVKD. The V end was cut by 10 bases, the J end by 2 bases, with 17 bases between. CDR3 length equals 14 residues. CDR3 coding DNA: TGTGCCACGGGGGTTTGGGGCGCTCAAGAGACCCAGTACTTC. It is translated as CATGVWGAQETQYF.

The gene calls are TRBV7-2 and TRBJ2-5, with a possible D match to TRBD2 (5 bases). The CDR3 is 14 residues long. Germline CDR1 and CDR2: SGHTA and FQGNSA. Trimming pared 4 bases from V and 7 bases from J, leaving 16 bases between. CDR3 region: CASSSRTQPRTQYF. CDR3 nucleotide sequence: TGTGCCAGCAGCTCCAGGACTCAACCCCGGACCCAGTACTTC.

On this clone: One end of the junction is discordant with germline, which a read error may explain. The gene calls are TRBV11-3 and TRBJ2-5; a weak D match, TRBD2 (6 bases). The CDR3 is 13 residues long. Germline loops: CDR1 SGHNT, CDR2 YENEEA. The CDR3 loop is CAGSLSGVKTQYF. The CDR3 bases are TGTGCCGGCAGCCTCTCGGGGGTAAAGACCCAGTACTTC.

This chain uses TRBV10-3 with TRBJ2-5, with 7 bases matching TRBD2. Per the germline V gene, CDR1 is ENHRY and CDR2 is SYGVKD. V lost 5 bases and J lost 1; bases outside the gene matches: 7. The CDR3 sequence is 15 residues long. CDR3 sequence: CAISKAGPPQETQYF. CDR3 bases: TGTGCCATCAGTAAAGCGGGGCCTCCCCAAGAGACCCAGTACTTC.

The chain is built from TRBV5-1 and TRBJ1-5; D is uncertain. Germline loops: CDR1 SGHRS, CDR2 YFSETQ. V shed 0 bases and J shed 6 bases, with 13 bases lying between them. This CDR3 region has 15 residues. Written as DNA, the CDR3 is TGCGCCAGCAGCTTGGCCTCAGGTTACGGTCAGCCCCAGCATTTT. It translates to CASSLASGYGQPQHF.

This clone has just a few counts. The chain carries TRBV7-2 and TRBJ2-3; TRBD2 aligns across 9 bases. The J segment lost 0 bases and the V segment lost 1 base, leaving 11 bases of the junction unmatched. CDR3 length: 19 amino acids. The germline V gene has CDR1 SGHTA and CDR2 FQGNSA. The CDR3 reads CASSLVASGALPSTDTQYF. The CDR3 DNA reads TGTGCCAGCAGCTTAGTCGCTAGCGGGGCCCTACCTAGCACAGATACGCAGTATTTT.

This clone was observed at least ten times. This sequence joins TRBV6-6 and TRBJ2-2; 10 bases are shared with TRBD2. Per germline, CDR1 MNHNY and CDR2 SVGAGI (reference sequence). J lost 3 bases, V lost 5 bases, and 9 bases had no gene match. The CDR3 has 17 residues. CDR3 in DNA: TGTGCCAGCAGTCGACCTAGCGGGAGTACGGACACCGGGGAGCTGTTTTTT. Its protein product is CASSRPSGSTDTGELFF.